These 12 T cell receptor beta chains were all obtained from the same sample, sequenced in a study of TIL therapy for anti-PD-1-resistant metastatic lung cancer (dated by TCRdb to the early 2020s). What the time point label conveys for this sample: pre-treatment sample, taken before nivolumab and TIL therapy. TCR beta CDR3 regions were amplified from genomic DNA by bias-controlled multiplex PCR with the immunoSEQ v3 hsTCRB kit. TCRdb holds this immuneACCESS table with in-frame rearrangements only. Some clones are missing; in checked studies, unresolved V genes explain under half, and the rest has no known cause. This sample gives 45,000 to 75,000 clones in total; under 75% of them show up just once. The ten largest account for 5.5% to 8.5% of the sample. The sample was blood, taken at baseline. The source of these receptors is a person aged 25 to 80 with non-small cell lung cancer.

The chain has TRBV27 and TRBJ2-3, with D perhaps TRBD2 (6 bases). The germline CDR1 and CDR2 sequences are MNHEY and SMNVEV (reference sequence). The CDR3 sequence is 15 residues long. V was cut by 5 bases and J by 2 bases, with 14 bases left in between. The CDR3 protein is CASSTLADYTDTQYF. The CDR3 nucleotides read TGTGCCAGCAGTACCCTGGCGGACTACACAGATACGCAGTATTTT.

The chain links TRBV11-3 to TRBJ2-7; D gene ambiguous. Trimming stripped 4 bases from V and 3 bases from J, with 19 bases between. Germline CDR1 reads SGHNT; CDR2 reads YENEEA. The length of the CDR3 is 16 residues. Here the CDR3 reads CASSSSLARDDYEQYF. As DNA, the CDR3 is TGTGCCAGCAGCTCTAGTTTGGCGAGAGACGACTACGAGCAGTACTTC. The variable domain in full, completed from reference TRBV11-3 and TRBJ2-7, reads EAGVVQSPRYKIIEKKQPVAFWCNPISGHNTLYWYLQNLGQGPELLIRYENEEAVDDSQLPKDRFSAERLKGVDSTLKIQPAELGDSAVYLCASSSSLARDDYEQYFGPGTRLTVT.

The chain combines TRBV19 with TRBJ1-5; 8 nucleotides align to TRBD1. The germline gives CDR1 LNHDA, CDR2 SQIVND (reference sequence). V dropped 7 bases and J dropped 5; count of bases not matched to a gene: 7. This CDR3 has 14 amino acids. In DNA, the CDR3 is TGTGCCAGTAAAGGGACAGGTCTTTATCAGCCCCAGCATTTT. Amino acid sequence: CASKGTGLYQPQHF. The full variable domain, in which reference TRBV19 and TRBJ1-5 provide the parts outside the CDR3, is DGGITQSPKYLFRKEGQNVTLSCEQNLNHDAMYWYRQDPGQGLRLIYYSQIVNDFQKGDIAEGYSVSREKKESFPLTVTSAQKNPTAFYLCASKGTGLYQPQHFGDGTRLSIL.

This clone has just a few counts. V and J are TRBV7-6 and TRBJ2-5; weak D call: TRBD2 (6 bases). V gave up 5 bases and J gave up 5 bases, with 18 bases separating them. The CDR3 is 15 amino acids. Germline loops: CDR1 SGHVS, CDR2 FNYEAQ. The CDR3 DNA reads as TGTGCCAGCAGCCAGTTTTCGGGCGGGGTCGAGACCCAGTACTTC. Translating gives CASSQFSGGVETQYF.

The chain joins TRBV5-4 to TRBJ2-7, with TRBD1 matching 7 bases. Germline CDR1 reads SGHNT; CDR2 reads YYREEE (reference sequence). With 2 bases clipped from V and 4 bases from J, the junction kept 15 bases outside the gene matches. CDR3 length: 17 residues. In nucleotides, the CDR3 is TGTGCCAGCAGCTTAGAGCCCGGCGAAGGGGGCGGATACGAGCAGTACTTC. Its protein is CASSLEPGEGGGYEQYF.

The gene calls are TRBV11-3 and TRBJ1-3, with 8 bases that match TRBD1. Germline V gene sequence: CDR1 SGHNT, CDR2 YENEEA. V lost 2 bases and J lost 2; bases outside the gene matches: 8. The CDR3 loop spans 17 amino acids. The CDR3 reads CASSLHPGQGTGNTIYF. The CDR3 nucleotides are TGTGCCAGCAGCTTACACCCTGGACAGGGCACTGGAAACACCATATATTTT.

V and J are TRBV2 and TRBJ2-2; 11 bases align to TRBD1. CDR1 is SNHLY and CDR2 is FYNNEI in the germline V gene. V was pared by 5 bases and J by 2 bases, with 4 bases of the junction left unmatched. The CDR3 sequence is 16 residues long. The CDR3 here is CASSPGQGDNTGELFF. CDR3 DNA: TGTGCCAGCAGTCCGGGACAGGGGGATAACACCGGGGAGCTGTTTTTT.

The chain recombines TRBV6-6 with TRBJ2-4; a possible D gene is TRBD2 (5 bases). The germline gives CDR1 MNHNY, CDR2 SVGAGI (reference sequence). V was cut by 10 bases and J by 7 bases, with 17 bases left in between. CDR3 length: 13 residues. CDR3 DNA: TGTGCCATCCAACCCCCGGGGTCGAACATTCAGTACTTC. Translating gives CAIQPPGSNIQYF.

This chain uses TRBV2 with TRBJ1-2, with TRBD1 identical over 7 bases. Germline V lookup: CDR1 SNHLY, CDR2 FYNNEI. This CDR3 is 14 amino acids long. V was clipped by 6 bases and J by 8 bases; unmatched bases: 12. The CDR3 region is CASRSYQGDGGYTF. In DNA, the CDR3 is TGTGCCAGCAGAAGTTACCAGGGGGACGGAGGCTACACCTTC.

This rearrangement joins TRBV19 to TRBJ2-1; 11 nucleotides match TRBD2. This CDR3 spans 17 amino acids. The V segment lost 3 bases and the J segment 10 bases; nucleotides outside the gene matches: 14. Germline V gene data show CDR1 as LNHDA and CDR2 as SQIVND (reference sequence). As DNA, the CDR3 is TGTGCCAGTAGTATGGGAGGGCTAGCGGGGGGCGGAAGGGAGCAGTTCTTC. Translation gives CASSMGGLAGGGREQFF. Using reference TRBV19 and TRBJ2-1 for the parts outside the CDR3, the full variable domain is DGGITQSPKYLFRKEGQNVTLSCEQNLNHDAMYWYRQDPGQGLRLIYYSQIVNDFQKGDIAEGYSVSREKKESFPLTVTSAQKNPTAFYLCASSMGGLAGGGREQFFGPGTRLTVL.

CDR3 bases: TGTGCCAGCAAACCGGGCAGCCTGAGCACAGATACGCAGTATTTT. Its translation is CASKPGSLSTDTQYF. This sequence joins TRBV6-1 and TRBJ2-3, with D unresolved. The V end lost 7 bases, the J end lost 0 bases, and 14 bases lay between the germline ends. CDR1 is MNHNS and CDR2 is SASEGT in the germline V gene. The CDR3 length is 15 residues.

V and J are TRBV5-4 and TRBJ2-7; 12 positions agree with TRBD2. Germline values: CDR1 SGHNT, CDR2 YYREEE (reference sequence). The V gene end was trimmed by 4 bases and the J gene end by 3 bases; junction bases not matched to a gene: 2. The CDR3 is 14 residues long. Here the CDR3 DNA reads TGTGCCAGCAGCACTAGCGGGAGGCGCTACGAGCAGTACTTC. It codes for CASSTSGRRYEQYF.